Sequencing of this TCR beta chain was carried out in a study of OX40 agonist ivuxolimab in advanced cancers. As for the study more broadly: Ivuxolimab, which targeted the costimulatory receptor OX40 (CD134), was an agonistic, fully human IgG2 monoclonal antibody. Intravenous ivuxolimab was administered to patients every 2 weeks at six dose levels: 0.01, 0.1, 0.3, 1.5, 3 and 10 mg/kg. Of the roughly 53 patients in dose escalation, 19 had hepatocellular carcinoma, approximately 15 had melanoma, 9 had renal cell carcinoma and 9 had head and neck cancer. A male proportion of about 79% and a mean age of 60 years, ranging from about 23 to 90, were recorded for the dose-escalation cohort. Patients were allowed to have had prior anti-PD-1, anti-PD-L1 or anti-CTLA-4 therapy, and approximately 39% of the dose-escalation patients had been treated with checkpoint inhibitors. Partial responses were achieved by three dose-escalation patients, of whom one had hepatocellular carcinoma and two had cutaneous melanoma. The purpose of peripheral TCRbeta sequencing was to test whether ivuxolimab changed TCR sequence diversity and led to clonal T-cell expansion. The paper describes the monotherapy dose-escalation part (N of about 52 patients) of the phase I trial of ivuxolimab.

Its CDR3 holds 12 amino acids, cysteine through phenylalanine. The read is trimmed to its CDR3 DNA, 36 bases read in frame from base 1. V lost 3 bases and J lost 5 bases; the stretch between them is 7 bases long. Based on the germline V gene, the CDR1 and CDR2 sequences are KGHSY and FQNENV. General study outcomes and caveats: Low levels of normalized T-cell clonal expansion were also seen in some nonresponding patients. After ivuxolimab, expanded clones were on average more numerous among CD8+ T cells than among CD4+ T cells. In partial responders in the 0.1-3.0 mg/kg groups, normalized peripheral clonal expansion was found to be among the lowest, especially among CD8+ T cells. At doses of 0.1 to 3.0 mg/kg, clonal expansion of both CD4+ and CD8+ blood T cells was observed from baseline to week 6. Antigen specificity was not determined for the clonally expanded peripheral T cells.

The trial excluded patients who had a history of autoimmune disease or were on systemic immunosuppression. Peripheral blood for TCR sequencing was drawn from every dose cohort at baseline, at cycle 4 day 1 and at cycle 7 day 1. The samples were taken from a phase I, first-in-human, multicenter, open-label dose-escalation trial of ivuxolimab. Adults with locally advanced or metastatic melanoma, renal cell carcinoma, hepatocellular carcinoma or head and neck squamous cell carcinoma were enrolled in the trial. Before TCR sequencing, CD4+ T cells and CD8+ T cells were sorted from peripheral blood as separate populations. Genomic DNA was isolated from the sorted cells so that the TCRbeta CDR3 region could be sequenced. The immunoSEQ Assay was used for sequencing of TCRbeta CDR3 regions. In TCRdb, the immuneACCESS table is reduced to in-frame sequences with V and J assigned. These tables do not hold every clone; where another copy was compared, an unresolved V gene accounts for under half, and the others remain unexplained. The sample yields tens of thousands of clones; roughly 87% were counted once. The biggest ten clones account for over 9.5% of the sample.

For this clone: Its antigen is not yet known. No base-level quality is on record; no much larger clone is a single base apart.

The chain is assembled from TRBV16 and TRBJ1-2, with the identity of the D gene unclear. The TCR was taken from an adult with an advanced solid tumor such as melanoma, head and neck, liver or kidney cancer. The sample consisted of CD4+ or CD8+ T cells sorted from blood, taken in a trial of the OX40 agonist ivuxolimab. The DNA sequence is as follows: TGTGCCAGCAGCCATGGCTCTTATGGCTACACCTTC. It translates as CASSHGSYGYTF.